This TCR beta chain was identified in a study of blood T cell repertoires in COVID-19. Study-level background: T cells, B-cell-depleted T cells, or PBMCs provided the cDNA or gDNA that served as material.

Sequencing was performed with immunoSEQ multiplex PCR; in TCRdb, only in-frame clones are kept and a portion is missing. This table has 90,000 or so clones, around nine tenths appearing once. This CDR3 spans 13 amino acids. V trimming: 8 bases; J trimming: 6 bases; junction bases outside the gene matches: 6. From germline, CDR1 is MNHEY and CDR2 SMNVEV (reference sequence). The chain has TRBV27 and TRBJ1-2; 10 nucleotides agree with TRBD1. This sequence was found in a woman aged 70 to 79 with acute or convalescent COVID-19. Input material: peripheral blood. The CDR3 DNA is TGTGCCAGCGGCACCGACAGGGGGCATGGCTACACCTTC. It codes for CASGTDRGHGYTF.